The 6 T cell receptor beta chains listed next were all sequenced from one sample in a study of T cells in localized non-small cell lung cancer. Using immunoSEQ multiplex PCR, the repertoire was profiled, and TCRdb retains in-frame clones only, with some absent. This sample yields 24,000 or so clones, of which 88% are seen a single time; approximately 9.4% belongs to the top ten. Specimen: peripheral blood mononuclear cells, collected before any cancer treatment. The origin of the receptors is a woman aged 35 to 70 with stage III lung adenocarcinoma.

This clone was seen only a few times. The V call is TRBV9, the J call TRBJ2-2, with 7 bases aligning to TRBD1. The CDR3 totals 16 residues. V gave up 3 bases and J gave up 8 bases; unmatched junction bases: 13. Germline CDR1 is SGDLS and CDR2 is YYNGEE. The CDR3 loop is CASSERGQERSGELFF. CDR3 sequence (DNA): TGTGCCAGCAGCGAGAGAGGACAGGAGCGGTCTGGGGAGCTGTTTTTT. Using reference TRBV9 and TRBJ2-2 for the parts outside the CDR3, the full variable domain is DSGVTQTPKHLITATGQRVTLRCSPRSGDLSVYWYQQSLDQGLQFLIQYYNGEERAKGNILERFSAQQFPDLHSELNLSSLELGDSALYFCASSERGQERSGELFFGEGSRLTVL.

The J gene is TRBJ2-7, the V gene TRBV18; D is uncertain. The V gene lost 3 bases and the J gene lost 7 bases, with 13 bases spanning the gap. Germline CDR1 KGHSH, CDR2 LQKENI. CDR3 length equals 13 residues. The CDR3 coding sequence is TGTGCCAGCTCACCTGGACGGCAATGGGAGCAGTACTTC. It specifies CASSPGRQWEQYF.

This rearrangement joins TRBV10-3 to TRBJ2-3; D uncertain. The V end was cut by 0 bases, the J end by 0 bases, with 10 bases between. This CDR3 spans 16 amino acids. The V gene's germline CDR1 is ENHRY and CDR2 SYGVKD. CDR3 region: CAISESLLTSTDTQYF. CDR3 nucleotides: TGTGCCATCAGTGAGTCTCTACTTACTAGCACAGATACGCAGTATTTT.

CDR3 region: CASSGVAGASGELFF. The CDR3 DNA sequence: TGTGCCAGCAGCGGGGTAGCGGGAGCTTCCGGGGAGCTGTTTTTT. The rearrangement links TRBV9 to TRBJ2-2; 9 bases are shared with TRBD2. From germline, CDR1 is SGDLS and CDR2 YYNGEE. With 3 bases clipped from V and 6 bases from J, the junction kept 6 bases outside the gene matches. This CDR3 has 15 amino acids.

The chain's CDR3 is CASSSQPRTELNNYGYTF. The CDR3 DNA reads TGTGCCAGCAGCTCTCAACCGAGGACAGAACTAAATAACTATGGCTACACCTTC. The chain links TRBV7-8 to TRBJ1-2; D is possibly TRBD1 (6 bases). Germline values: CDR1 SGHVS, CDR2 FQNEAQ. V was pared by 4 bases and J by 1 base, with 22 bases between. The CDR3 is made up of 18 amino acids.

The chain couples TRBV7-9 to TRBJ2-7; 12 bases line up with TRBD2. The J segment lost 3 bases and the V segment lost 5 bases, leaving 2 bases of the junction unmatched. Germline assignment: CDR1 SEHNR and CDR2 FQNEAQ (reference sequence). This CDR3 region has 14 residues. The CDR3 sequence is CASSATSGGYEQYF. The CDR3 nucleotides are TGTGCCAGCAGCGCGACTAGCGGGGGCTACGAGCAGTACTTC.